This T cell receptor (beta chain) comes out of a study of cytomegalovirus exposure and HLA in healthy donors. PCR involved 60 Vbeta and 13 Jbeta primers. Clones were sequenced by immunoSEQ multiplex PCR, and TCRdb holds only the in-frame ones, with some missing. The sample shows 35,000 to 45,000 clones, and under 4.5% sits with its ten largest clones. The CDR3 is 16 residues long. CDR1 is MGHRA, CDR2 YSYEKL, per germline. The V gene end was trimmed by 0 bases and the J gene end by 6 bases; junction bases not matched to a gene: 5. The receptor was isolated from a male donor in good health and CMV-seronegative. The sample comprised PBMCs. The chain couples TRBV4-1 to TRBJ1-4, with 9 nucleotides matching TRBD1. CDR3 sequence: CASSQEQGALYEKLFF. The CDR3 region has the DNA TGCGCCAGCAGCCAAGAACAGGGGGCGCTTTATGAAAAACTGTTTTTT.